Detailed here is one T cell receptor beta chain. This entry comes from a study of blood T cell repertoires in COVID-19. The ends were cut back, 4 bases at V and 1 base at J, with 20 bases in the middle. The CDR3 consists of 17 residues. CDR1 and CDR2 from the germline V gene are SGHRS and YFSETQ. Generated by immunoSEQ multiplex PCR, the TCRdb table keeps only in-frame clones and is missing some. The sample has approximately 400,000 clones; approximately 90% are singletons. Participants spanned ages about 18 to 95 years and resided in over 20 US areas. Cohort assignment relied on participant-reported clinical history. Exposed enrollees had met someone with a PCR-confirmed or clinician-diagnosed COVID-19 case at some point within the 2 weeks before study entry.

Sample: PBMCs or T cells enriched from blood (not recorded which). The TCR was taken from a woman aged 40 to 50 who had been exposed to COVID-19. The chain has TRBV5-1 and TRBJ1-1; TRBD1 might be the D (6 bases). The CDR3 spells CASSPGGGTNRNTEAFF. Here the CDR3 DNA reads TGCGCCAGCAGCCCGGGGGGCGGCACGAATCGGAACACTGAAGCTTTCTTT.